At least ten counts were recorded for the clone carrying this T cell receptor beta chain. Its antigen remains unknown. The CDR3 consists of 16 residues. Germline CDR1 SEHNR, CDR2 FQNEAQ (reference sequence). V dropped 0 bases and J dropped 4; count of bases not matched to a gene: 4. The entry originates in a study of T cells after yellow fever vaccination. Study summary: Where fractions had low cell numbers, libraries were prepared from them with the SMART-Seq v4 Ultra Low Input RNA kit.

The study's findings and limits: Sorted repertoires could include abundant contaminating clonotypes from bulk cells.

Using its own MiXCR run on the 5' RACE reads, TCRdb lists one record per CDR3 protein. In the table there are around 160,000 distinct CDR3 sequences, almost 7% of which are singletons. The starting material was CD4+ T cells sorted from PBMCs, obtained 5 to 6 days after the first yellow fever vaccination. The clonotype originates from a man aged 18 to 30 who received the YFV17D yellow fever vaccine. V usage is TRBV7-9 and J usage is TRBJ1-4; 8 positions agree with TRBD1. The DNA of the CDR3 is TGTGCCAGCAGCTTAGCCAGGGGGCCGAATAATGAAAAACTGTTTTTT. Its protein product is CASSLARGPNNEKLFF. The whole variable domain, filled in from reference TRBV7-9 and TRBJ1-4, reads DTGVSQNPRHKITKRGQNVTFRCDPISEHNRLYWYRQTLGQGPEFLTYFQNEAQLEKSRLLSDRFSAERPKGSFSTLEIQRTEQGDSAMYLCASSLARGPNNEKLFFGSGTQLSVL.